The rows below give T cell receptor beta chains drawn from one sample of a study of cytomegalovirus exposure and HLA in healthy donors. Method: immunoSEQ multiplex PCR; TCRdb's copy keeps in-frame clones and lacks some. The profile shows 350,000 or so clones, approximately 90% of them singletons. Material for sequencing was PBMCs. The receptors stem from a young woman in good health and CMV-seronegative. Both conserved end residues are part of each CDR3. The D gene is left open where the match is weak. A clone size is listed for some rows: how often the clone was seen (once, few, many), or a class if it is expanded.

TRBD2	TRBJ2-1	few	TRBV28	TGTGCCAGCAGTCCTATAGCGGGCGGTTACAATGAGCAGTTCTTC	CASSPIAGGYNEQFF
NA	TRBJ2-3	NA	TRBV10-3	TGTGCCATCAGGAAGGACACGAGCACAGATACGCAGTATTTT	CAIRKDTSTDTQYF
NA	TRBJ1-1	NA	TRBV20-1	TGCAGTGCTAGTCGGGGCACTGAAGCTTTCTTT	CSASRGTEAFF
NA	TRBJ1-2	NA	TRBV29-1	TGCAGCGCCGACCGCGGGACCCTATATGGCTACACCTTC	CSADRGTLYGYTF
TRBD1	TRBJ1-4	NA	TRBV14	TGTGCCAGCAGCCCACGGGACAGCCTGCGTGGTGAAAAACTGTTTTTT	CASSPRDSLRGEKLFF
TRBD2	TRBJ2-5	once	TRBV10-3	TGTGCCATCAGGGGACTAGCGGAAGAGACCCAGTACTTC	CAIRGLAEETQYF
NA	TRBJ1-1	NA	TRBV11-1	TGTGCCAGCAGCTTATTTCAGGGATTGAACACTGAAGCTTTCTTT	CASSLFQGLNTEAFF
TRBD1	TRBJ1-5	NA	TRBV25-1	TGTGCCAGCCGGAAACTCCCGGACAGGGTATCTCAGCCCCAGCATTTT	CASRKLPDRVSQPQHF
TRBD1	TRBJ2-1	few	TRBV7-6	TGTGCCAGCAGCTTAGGACAGGGCGACTACAATGAGCAGTTCTTC	CASSLGQGDYNEQFF
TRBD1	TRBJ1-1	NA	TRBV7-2	TGTGCCAGCAGCTACCCCGGGACAGGGGAGAACACTGAAGCTTTCTTT	CASSYPGTGENTEAFF
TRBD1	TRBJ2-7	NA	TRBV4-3	TGCGCCAGCAGCCGTACTGAGGGGGCTTACGAGCAGTACTTC	CASSRTEGAYEQYF
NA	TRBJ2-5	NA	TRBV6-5	TGTGCCAGCAGTTACGAAGGGACTCAGCCAGGGGAGACCCAGTACTTC	CASSYEGTQPGETQYF
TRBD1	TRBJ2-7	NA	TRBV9	TGTGCCAGCAGCGTAGGGGGGACAGTCTACGAGCAGTACTTC	CASSVGGTVYEQYF
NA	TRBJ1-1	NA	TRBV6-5	TGTGCCAGCAGTTACTCGTCGGCGGGGGACACTGAAGCTTTCTTT	CASSYSSAGDTEAFF
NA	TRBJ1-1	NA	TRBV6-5	TGTGCCAGCACGTGGGGGGGGGACACTGAAGCTTTCTTT	CASTWGGDTEAFF
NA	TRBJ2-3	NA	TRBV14	TGTGCCAGCAGCCCCCCGGGACAACTTAGCACAGATACGCAGTATTTT	CASSPPGQLSTDTQYF
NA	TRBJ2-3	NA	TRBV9	TGTGCCAGCAGCGTAGGAATAGATACTAGCACAGATACGCAGTATTTT	CASSVGIDTSTDTQYF
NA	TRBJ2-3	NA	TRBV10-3	TGTGCCATCAGTGGGAGGTACGAGGGAGCCGAAAGCACAGATACGCAGTATTTT	CAISGRYEGAESTDTQYF
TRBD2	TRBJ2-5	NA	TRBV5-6	TGTGCCAGCAGCTCGACTAGCGCCAGCCCGCCTGAGACCCAGTACTTC	CASSSTSASPPETQYF
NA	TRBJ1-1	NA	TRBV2	TGTGCCAGCAGGGGGGGAAACACTGAAGCTTTCTTT	CASRGGNTEAFF
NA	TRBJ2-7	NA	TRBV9	TGTGCCAGCAGCGTAGCAGGGAATTCAGGGAACGAGCAGTACTTC	CASSVAGNSGNEQYF
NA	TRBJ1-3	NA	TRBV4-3	TGCGCCAGCAGTTCAGGGGCTAACTCTGGAAACACCATATATTTT	CASSSGANSGNTIYF
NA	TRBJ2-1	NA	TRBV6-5	TGTGCCAGCACCTCCGACGGAGGAGGCGAGCAGTTCTTC	CASTSDGGGEQFF
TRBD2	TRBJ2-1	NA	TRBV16	TGTGCCAGCAGCCAATCTGGCGCGGGAGTGGGCAATGAGCAGTTCTTC	CASSQSGAGVGNEQFF
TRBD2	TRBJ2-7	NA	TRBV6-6	TGTGCCAGCAGCCCGGGACTAGCGGGACCCTACGAGCAGTACTTC	CASSPGLAGPYEQYF
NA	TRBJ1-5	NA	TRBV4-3	TGCGCCAGCAGCCATGACCAGGGCAATCAGCCCCAGCATTTT	CASSHDQGNQPQHF
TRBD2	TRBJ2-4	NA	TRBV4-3	TGCGCCAGCAGCCAAGATAGGAGGGAGGGGTACAACATTCAGTACTTC	CASSQDRREGYNIQYF
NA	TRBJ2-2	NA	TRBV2	TGTGCCAGCAGCGGACGGACAGCGAACACCGGGGAGCTGTTTTTT	CASSGRTANTGELFF
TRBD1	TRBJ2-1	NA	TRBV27	TGTGCCAGCAAGGGACAGGGGGCGTGGAATGAGCAGTTCTTC	CASKGQGAWNEQFF
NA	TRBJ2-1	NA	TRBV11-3	TGTGCCAGCAGCTACTCCGGGACTTCCAATGAGCAGTTCTTC	CASSYSGTSNEQFF
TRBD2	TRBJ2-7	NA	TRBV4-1	TGCGCCAGCAGCCAAGATCGGGGGGAGGCAGGGTCAAACTACGAGCAGTACTTC	CASSQDRGEAGSNYEQYF
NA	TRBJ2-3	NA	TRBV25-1	TGTGCCAGCAGTGAAACCGGGACAAGCACAGATACGCAGTATTTT	CASSETGTSTDTQYF
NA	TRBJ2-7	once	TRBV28	TGTGCCAGCAGTTCCGGGACTGCCACCTACGAGCAGTACTTC	CASSSGTATYEQYF
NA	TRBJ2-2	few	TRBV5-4	TGTGCCAGCAGCTTGGGGCAGTACACCGGGGAGCTGTTTTTT	CASSLGQYTGELFF
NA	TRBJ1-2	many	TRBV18	TGTGCCAGCTCACCACAACAGCTCTATGGCTACACCTTC	CASSPQQLYGYTF
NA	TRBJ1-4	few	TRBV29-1	TGCAGCACCCGACTCGGAGAGGCTAATGAAAAACTGTTTTTT	CSTRLGEANEKLFF
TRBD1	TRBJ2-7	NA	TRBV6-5	TGTGCCAGCAGTTACTCGTCGACAGGGCCCTACGAGCAGTACTTC	CASSYSSTGPYEQYF
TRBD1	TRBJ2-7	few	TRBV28	TGTGCCAGCAAAAGGGGACAGGGGGCACGGGAGCAGTACTTC	CASKRGQGAREQYF
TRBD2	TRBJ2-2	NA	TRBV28	TGTGCCAGCAAGAGTAGCGGGACGAACACCGGGGAGCTGTTTTTT	CASKSSGTNTGELFF
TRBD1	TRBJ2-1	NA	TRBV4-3	TGCGCCAGCACCAGGGTATTGGGGACAGGGGTTTACAATGAGCAGTTCTTC	CASTRVLGTGVYNEQFF
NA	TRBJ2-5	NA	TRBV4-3	TGCGCCAGCAGCCAAGATTTAAGCCTGCTGGAGACCCAGTACTTC	CASSQDLSLLETQYF
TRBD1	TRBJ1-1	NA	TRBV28	TGTGCCAGCGAGGGACAGGGGATCACTGAAGCTTTCTTT	CASEGQGITEAFF
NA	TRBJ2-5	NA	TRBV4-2	TGTGCCAGCAGCCAAGAAGAAGGCAGGGGACGAGAGACCCAGTACTTC	CASSQEEGRGRETQYF
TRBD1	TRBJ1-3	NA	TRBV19	TGTGCCAGTAGTATAGATCGGGACAGAGGAAACACCATATATTTT	CASSIDRDRGNTIYF
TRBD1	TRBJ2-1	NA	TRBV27	TGTGCCAGCAGTACACGAATCAGGGGGCTAGACAATGAGCAGTTCTTC	CASSTRIRGLDNEQFF
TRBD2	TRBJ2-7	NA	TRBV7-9	TGTGCCAGCAGCTTGAGTGCTGGGGGGGATTACGAGCAGTACTTC	CASSLSAGGDYEQYF
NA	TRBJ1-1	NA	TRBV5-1	TGCGCCAGCAGCTTGGGGGGCTCTTTGACTGAAGCTTTCTTT	CASSLGGSLTEAFF
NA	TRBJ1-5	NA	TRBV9	TGTGCCAGCAGTAAGACAGGTAGCAATCAGCCCCAGCATTTT	CASSKTGSNQPQHF
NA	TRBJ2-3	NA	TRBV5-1	TGCGCCAGCACGACTGACCAAGGAACAGATACGCAGTATTTT	CASTTDQGTDTQYF
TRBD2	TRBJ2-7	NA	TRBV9	TGTGCCAGCAGCGGCCAAATAGCGGGAGACTCCTACGAGCAGTACTTC	CASSGQIAGDSYEQYF
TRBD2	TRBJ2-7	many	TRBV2	TGTGCCAGCAGTGACAGCAGCGGGGGGGCCTACGAGCAGTACTTC	CASSDSSGGAYEQYF